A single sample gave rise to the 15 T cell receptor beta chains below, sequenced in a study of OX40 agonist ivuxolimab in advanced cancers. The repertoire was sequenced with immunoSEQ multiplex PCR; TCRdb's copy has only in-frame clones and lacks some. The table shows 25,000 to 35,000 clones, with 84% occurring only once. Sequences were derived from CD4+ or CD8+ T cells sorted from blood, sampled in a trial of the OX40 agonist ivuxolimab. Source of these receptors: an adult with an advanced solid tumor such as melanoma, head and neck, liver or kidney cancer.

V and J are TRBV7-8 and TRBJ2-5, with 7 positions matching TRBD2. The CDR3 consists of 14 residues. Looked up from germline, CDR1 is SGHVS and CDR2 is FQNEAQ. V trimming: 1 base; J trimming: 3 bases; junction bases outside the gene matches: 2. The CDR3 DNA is TGTGCCAGCAGCTTAGTGGGGGGGGAAGAGACCCAGTACTTC. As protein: CASSLVGGEETQYF.

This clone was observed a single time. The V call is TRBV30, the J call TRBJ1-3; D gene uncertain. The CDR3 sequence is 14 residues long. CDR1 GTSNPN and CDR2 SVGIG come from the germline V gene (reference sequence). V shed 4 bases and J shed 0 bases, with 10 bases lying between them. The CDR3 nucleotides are TGTGCCTGGATAGCAAGGAGCTCTGGAAACACCATATATTTT. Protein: CAWIARSSGNTIYF. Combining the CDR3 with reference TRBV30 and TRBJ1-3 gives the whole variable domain SQTIHQWPATLVQPVGSPLSLECTVEGTSNPNLYWYRQAAGRGLQLLFYSVGIGQISSEVPQNLSASRPQDRQFILSSKKLLLSDSGFYLCAWIARSSGNTIYFGEGSWLTVV.

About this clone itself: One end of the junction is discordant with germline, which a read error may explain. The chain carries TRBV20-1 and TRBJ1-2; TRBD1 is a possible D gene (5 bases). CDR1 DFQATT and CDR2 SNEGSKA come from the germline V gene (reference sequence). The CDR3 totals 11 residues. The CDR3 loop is CSARGDDGYAF. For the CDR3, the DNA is TGCAGTGCACGTGGGGACGACGGCTACGCCTTC.

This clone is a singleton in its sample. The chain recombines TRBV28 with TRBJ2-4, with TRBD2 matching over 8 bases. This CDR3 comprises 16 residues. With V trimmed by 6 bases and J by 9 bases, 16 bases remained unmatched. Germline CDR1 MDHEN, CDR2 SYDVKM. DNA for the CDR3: TGTGCCAGCAGCCCCCTGGGACTAGGGCCCCTCGGCATTCAGTACTTC. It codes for CASSPLGLGPLGIQYF.

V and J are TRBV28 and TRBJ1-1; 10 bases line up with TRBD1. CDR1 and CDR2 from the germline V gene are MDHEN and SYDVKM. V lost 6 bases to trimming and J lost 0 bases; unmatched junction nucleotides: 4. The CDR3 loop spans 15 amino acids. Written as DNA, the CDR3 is TGTGCCAGCAGAGGGACAGGGGACGTGAACACTGAAGCTTTCTTT. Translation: CASRGTGDVNTEAFF.

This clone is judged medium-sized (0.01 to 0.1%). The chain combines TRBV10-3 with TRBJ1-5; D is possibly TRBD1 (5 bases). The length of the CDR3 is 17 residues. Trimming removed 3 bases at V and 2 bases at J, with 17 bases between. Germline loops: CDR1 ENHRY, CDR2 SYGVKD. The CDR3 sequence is CAISDQGSPLGNQPQHF. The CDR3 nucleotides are TGTGCCATCAGTGATCAGGGCAGTCCCCTGGGCAATCAGCCCCAGCATTTT.

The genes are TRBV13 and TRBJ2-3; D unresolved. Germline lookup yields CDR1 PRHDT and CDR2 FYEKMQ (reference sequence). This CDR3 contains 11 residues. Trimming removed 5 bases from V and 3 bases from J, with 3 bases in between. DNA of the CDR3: TGTGCCAGCAGCGCAACAGATACGCAGTATTTT. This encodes CASSATDTQYF.

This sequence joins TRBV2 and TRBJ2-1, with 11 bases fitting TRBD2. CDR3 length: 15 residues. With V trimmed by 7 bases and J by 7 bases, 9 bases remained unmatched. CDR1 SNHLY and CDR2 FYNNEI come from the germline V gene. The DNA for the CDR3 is TGTGCCAGCATCGAGGGGACTAGCGGAACTAATGAGCAGTTCTTC. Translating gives CASIEGTSGTNEQFF.

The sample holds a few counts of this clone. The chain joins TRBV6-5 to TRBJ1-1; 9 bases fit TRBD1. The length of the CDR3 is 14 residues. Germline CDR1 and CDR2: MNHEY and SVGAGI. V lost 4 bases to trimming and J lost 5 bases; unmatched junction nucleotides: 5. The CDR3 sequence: CASSLLDRGTEAFF. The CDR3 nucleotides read TGTGCCAGCAGTTTACTCGACAGGGGGACTGAAGCTTTCTTT.

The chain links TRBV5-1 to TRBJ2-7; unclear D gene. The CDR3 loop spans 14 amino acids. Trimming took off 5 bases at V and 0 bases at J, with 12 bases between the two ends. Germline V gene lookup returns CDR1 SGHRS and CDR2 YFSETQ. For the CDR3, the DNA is TGCGCCAGCAGTCATCCCAGGAGCTCCTACGAGCAGTACTTC. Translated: CASSHPRSSYEQYF.

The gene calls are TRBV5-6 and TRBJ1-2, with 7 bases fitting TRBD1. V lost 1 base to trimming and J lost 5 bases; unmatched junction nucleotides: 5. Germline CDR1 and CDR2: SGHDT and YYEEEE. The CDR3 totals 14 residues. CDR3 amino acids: CASSLKPGGYGYTF. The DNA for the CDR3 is TGTGCCAGCAGCTTGAAGCCAGGGGGGTATGGCTACACCTTC. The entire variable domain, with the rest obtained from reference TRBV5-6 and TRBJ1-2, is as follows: DAGVTQSPTHLIKTRGQQVTLRCSPKSGHDTVSWYQQALGQGPQFIFQYYEEEERQRGNFPDRFSGHQFPNYSSELNVNALLLGDSALYLCASSLKPGGYGYTFGSGTRLTVV.

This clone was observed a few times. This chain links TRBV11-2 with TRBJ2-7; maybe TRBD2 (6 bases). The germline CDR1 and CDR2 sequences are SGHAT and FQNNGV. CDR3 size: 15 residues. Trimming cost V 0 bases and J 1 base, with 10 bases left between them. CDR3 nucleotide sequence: TGTGCCAGCAGCTTAGAAACTAGCTTTTCCTACGAGCAGTACTTC. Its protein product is CASSLETSFSYEQYF.

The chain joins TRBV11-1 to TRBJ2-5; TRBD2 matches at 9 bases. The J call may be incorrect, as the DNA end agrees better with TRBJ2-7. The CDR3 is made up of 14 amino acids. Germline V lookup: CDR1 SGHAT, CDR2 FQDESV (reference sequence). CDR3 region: CAGSPGTSFNEQYF. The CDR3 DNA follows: TGTGCCGGCTCTCCCGGGACTAGCTTTAACGAGCAGTACTTC.

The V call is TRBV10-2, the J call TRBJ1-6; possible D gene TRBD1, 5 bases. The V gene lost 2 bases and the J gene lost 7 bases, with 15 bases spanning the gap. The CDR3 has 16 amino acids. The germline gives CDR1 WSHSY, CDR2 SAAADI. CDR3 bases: TGCGCCAGCAGTGAGGGCACCCCGTGGGGCAATTCACCCCTCCACTTT. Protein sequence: CASSEGTPWGNSPLHF.

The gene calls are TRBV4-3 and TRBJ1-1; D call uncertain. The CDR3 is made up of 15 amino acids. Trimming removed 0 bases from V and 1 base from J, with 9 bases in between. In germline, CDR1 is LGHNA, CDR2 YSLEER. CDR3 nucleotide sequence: TGCGCCAGCAGCCAAGATCGAAGGGAGAACACTGAAGCTTTCTTT. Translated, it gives CASSQDRRENTEAFF.